This T cell receptor beta chain is drawn from a study of T cell clones after liver transplantation. The V gene's germline CDR1 is SGHNT and CDR2 YENEEA. With V trimmed by 5 bases and J by 5 bases, 6 bases remained unmatched. CDR3 size: 15 residues. Sequencing was performed with immunoSEQ multiplex PCR; in TCRdb, only in-frame clones are kept and a portion is missing. The sample lists approximately 72,000 clones; 90% were seen once. This rearrangement joins TRBV11-3 to TRBJ2-5; 12 bases are shared with TRBD2. The sequence derives from a human donor who received a liver transplant. The sequencing used CD4+ T cells from blood, collected before liver transplant. This chain's CDR3 is CASSLAGGRMETQYF. DNA for the CDR3: TGTGCCAGCAGCCTAGCGGGAGGGCGTATGGAGACCCAGTACTTC.